Sequencing of this T cell receptor (beta chain) was carried out in a study of shared clonotypes between healthy human individuals (dated by TCRdb to between 2020 and 2021). Study-wide context: Three men and two women, aged 18 to 49 years, made up the cohort. Different laboratories and diverse techniques were used to prepare libraries and sequence TCR repertoires, to increase sequencing depth and limit assay-specific biases. Each donor's leukapheresis produced roughly between about 0.8 and 8.9 billion PBMCs. Per donor, three plates each were used for CD4 naive and CD4 memory, two for CD8 naive, and one for CD8 memory. Blood TCR repertoires of a handful of healthy adults were deeply sequenced to estimate repertoire size and the extent of clonotype sharing between individuals.

CDR1 and CDR2 were assigned from the germline V gene (reference sequence) as GTSNPN and SVGIG. The cysteine opens and the phenylalanine closes a CDR3 of 16 amino acids. The CDR3 DNA has 48 bases and is translated from base 1. The germline V end is reduced by 3 bases and the J end by 2 bases; junction bases left unmatched: 11. TCR CDR3 regions were amplified from genomic DNA by multiplex PCR using the deep immunoSEQ assay. For each cell subset, the extracted genomic DNA was distributed evenly across all wells of several immunoSEQ 96-well plates, and each plate served as one replicate. For sorted subsets, 150 to 250 ng of genomic DNA, equivalent to roughly 33,000 T cell genomes, went into each replicate PCR. Purified libraries were measured with a Qubit 3.0 fluorometer, size-checked on a Bioanalyzer 2100, and measured again with the KAPA Library Quantification kit. Each immunoSEQ 96-well plate was sequenced on its own single-read 150-cycle Illumina NextSeq 550 flow cell. The paper's processing steps were these. Because only junctional sequences without quality scores were contained in the immunoSEQ output, filtering matching that applied to full-length reads could not be performed. Sequences were annotated with PyIR, a Python wrapper for IgBLAST v1.9, using IMGT germline references to assign V/J genes and CDR3. Any read was removed if the V/J assignment was weak (E-value above 1e-6), the CDR3 was missing, or the read contained stop codons, out-of-frame junctions, or ambiguous translated residues. V3J clonotypes were defined as sequences sharing an identical inferred V gene, J gene, and CDR3 amino acid sequence. The percentage overlap between two repertoires was calculated by dividing the number of shared unique clonotypes by the size of the smaller repertoire. RTK rarefaction, the Chao1 estimator, and Recon v2.1 estimates of unobserved clonotypes were used to assess repertoire richness. Generation probabilities for all TCRbeta clonotypes obtained by the gDNA method from a handful of donors were computed using OLGA. TCRdb re-hosts the immuneACCESS table, in-frame sequences only. Its copies lack some clones; in the studies checked, an unresolved V gene accounts for under half of them, and the cause for the rest is not known. V, J and clone size derive from that table, while D and trimming were established from the DNA sequence. This sample has 2 million or so clones in its table, and about 94% of those were observed once. Clones ranked in the top ten supply roughly 1.1% of the sample.

For the CD8 naive samples, CD45RO-negative cells were positively selected for CCR7, yielding a CD45RA+CCR7+ population from which TemRA cells were excluded. Healthy HIV-negative adults with no recently reported acute infections or vaccinations were included as donors. Only Caucasian adults living in Nashville, Tennessee, USA were represented among the donors. After blood collection by leukapheresis, PBMCs were isolated using Ficoll-Histopaque density gradient centrifugation and then cryopreserved in the vapor phase of liquid nitrogen. Analytical flow cytometry was used to check the purity and quantity of each magnetically sorted T cell population. Each sorted fraction had its genomic DNA isolated and then quantified by UV absorbance on a Nanodrop 2000c. Beyond this particular receptor, the publication reports: The genetic and exposure-history diversity represented was limited by the small number of donors. Sampling was limited to blood, and TCR repertoires in tissue likely differ from TCR repertoires in blood. Based on pairwise subsampling, the degree of clonotype sharing among donors was expected to be affected by sequencing depth. Estimated clonotype richness was generally larger for naive than for memory subsets. Incomplete sequencing was indicated by rarefaction of sorted-subset datasets, despite the large sequencing depth. Clonotypes shared by all four sorted-subset donors showed higher generation probabilities than non-shared clonotypes. Sharing across a few donors was observed for around 5% of naive CD4, 3.5% of naive CD8, about 2.3% of memory CD4, and approximately 0.41% of memory CD8 clonotypes.

In this sample, this clone turned up once. What this receptor recognizes is not known. The input lacks base qualities; no much larger clone sits a single base away. The sequenced material came from naive CD8+ T cells sorted from blood. Explained via the paper, the cell subset or site label denotes: CD45RA+CCR7+. This chain is built from TRBV30 and TRBJ2-5; 8 bases in the middle match TRBD2. The receptor comes from a man aged 18 to 29 in good health. The CDR3 sequence is CAWSAPASGSQETQYF. The nucleotide sequence reads as follows: TGTGCCTGGAGCGCTCCGGCTAGCGGGTCTCAAGAGACCCAGTACTTC. Joined to the reference TRBV30 and TRBJ2-5 proteins, this CDR3 gives the full variable domain: SQTIHQWPATLVQPVGSPLSLECTVEGTSNPNLYWYRQAAGRGLQLLFYSVGIGQISSEVPQNLSASRPQDRQFILSSKKLLLSDSGFYLCAWSAPASGSQETQYFGPGTRLLVL.